This T cell receptor (beta chain) was observed in a study of cytomegalovirus exposure and HLA in healthy donors. Per the germline V gene, CDR1 is SGHDT and CDR2 is YYEEEE. The germline V and J ends were trimmed by 3 bases and 4 bases, with 13 bases remaining between them. This CDR3 contains 14 residues. PCR used 60 Vbeta primers and 13 Jbeta primers. Only in-frame clones appear in the TCRdb table, and some are missing; sequencing was by immunoSEQ multiplex PCR. This table has 110,000 to 150,000 clones, approximately 70% appearing once. Comments on this clone: Its antigen is currently unknown.

General study points: Across HLA loci, a later analysis found differing TCR association rates, with DRB1 most and HLA-C fewest.

Each donor was healthy, and each was a bone marrow donor. Sequencing input: PBMCs. The TCR originated in a woman in her sixties or seventies in good health and CMV-seropositive. V is TRBV5-6 and J is TRBJ1-2; tentatively, D is TRBD1 (6 bases). This CDR3 is CASSSGQRGYGYTF. CDR3 DNA sequence: TGTGCCAGCAGCTCAGGACAGAGGGGCTATGGCTACACCTTC.